The 20 T cell receptor beta chains in this list originate from one sample, sequenced in a study of T cell changes during pregnancy in multiple sclerosis. Sequencing used immunoSEQ multiplex PCR; TCRdb keeps in-frame clones, though not all of them. The sample holds about 50,000 clones, 80% to 95% seen once. The sample in question was CD4+ T cells from peripheral blood mononuclear cells, obtained after pregnancy. These TCRs come from a female donor with multiple sclerosis, enrolled in a pregnancy study.

The chain recombines TRBV5-1 with TRBJ1-1; perhaps TRBD1 as D (6 bases). Germline values: CDR1 SGHRS, CDR2 YFSETQ. The V and J ends lost 6 bases and 9 bases respectively, with 21 bases between them. This CDR3 has 14 residues. The CDR3 is CASNGNRDTGQAFF. The DNA of the CDR3 is TGCGCCAGCAATGGAAACCGGGACACGGGACAAGCTTTCTTT.

The J gene is TRBJ2-1, the V gene TRBV2; tentative D call: TRBD2 (6 bases). V gave up 2 bases and J gave up 3 bases, with 11 bases separating them. Per germline, CDR1 SNHLY and CDR2 FYNNEI. The length of the CDR3 is 15 residues. CDR3 bases: TGTGCCAGCAGTGAATTCCGTAGCGGCTACAATGAGCAGTTCTTC. Its protein product is CASSEFRSGYNEQFF.

This sequence joins TRBV27 and TRBJ2-1, with TRBD2 as a possible D gene (6 bases). This CDR3 is built from 14 residues. Trimming cost V 10 bases and J 0 bases, with 13 bases left between them. CDR1 MNHEY and CDR2 SMNVEV come from the germline V gene (reference sequence). CDR3 sequence reads: CATRGANSYNEQFF. CDR3 in DNA: TGTGCCACCCGCGGGGCAAACTCCTACAATGAGCAGTTCTTC.

J is TRBJ2-7 and V is TRBV2; D unclear. V was clipped by 5 bases and J by 3 bases, with 8 bases between them. This CDR3 has 12 residues. Germline V gives CDR1 SNHLY, CDR2 FYNNEI. CDR3: CASSTAYYEQYF. The DNA for the CDR3 is TGTGCCAGCAGTACAGCATACTACGAGCAGTACTTC.

The chain joins TRBV12-5 to TRBJ2-4; 7 nucleotides agree with TRBD1. The J segment lost 8 bases and the V segment lost 7 bases, leaving 11 bases of the junction unmatched. Germline-derived CDR1 and CDR2 are LGHNT and FRNRAP. The CDR3 extends over 14 amino acids. CDR3 in amino acids: CASALGGGMDIQYF. The CDR3 coding sequence is TGTGCTAGTGCCCTAGGGGGCGGCATGGACATTCAGTACTTC.

This clone was detected a few times. This sequence joins TRBV5-6 and TRBJ2-7; 10 positions match TRBD1. V was pared by 4 bases and J by 4 bases, with 2 bases of the junction left unmatched. Germline CDR1 reads SGHDT; CDR2 reads YYEEEE. This CDR3 comprises 13 residues. DNA of the CDR3: TGTGCCAGCAGCGCGGGACAGGGGTACGAGCAGTACTTC. This codes for CASSAGQGYEQYF.

The J gene is TRBJ1-2, the V gene TRBV7-6; 8 bases align to TRBD1. The CDR3 length is 15 residues. The ends lost 4 bases at V and 6 bases at J; junction bases unmatched: 10. The germline V gene has CDR1 SGHVS and CDR2 FNYEAQ. This chain's CDR3 is CASSSGTGIRDGYTF. Here the CDR3 DNA reads TGTGCCAGCAGCTCCGGGACAGGTATACGCGATGGCTACACCTTC.

Comments on this clone: An end of the junction does not agree with germline; a read error may underlie this. The J gene is TRBJ2-4, the V gene TRBV7-9; TRBD2 is a possible D gene (6 bases). The CDR3 totals 13 residues. Germline-derived CDR1 and CDR2 are SEHNR and FQNEAQ (reference sequence). The CDR3 here is CASSLELRGGTVF. CDR3 nucleotide sequence: TGTGCCAGCAGCTTAGAGCTTCGGGGCGGGACGGTATTC.

This chain links TRBV14 with TRBJ2-3; the D gene is possibly TRBD1 (5 bases). The germline V gene has CDR1 SGHDN and CDR2 FVKESK. Deletions cut 0 bases from V and 1 base from J, with 11 bases between. The CDR3 is 16 residues long. CDR3 DNA: TGTGCCAGCAGCCAAGATTTGCAGGGCCGCACAGATACGCAGTATTTT. It encodes CASSQDLQGRTDTQYF. The full variable domain, rest sourced from reference TRBV14 and TRBJ2-3, is EAGVTQFPSHSVIEKGQTVTLRCDPISGHDNLYWYRRVMGKEIKFLLHFVKESKQDESGMPNNRFLAERTGGTYSTLKVQPAELEDSGVYFCASSQDLQGRTDTQYFGPGTRLTVL.

The genes are TRBV6-4 and TRBJ2-1; 11 bases map to TRBD2. Germline loops: CDR1 MRHNA, CDR2 SNTAGT. This CDR3 is 15 amino acids long. After removal of 7 bases from V and 3 bases from J, the junction contained 5 bases not matched to a gene. The CDR3 loop reads CASTRLAGNYNEQFF. DNA for the CDR3: TGTGCCAGCACCAGACTAGCGGGGAACTACAATGAGCAGTTCTTC.

The V and J genes are TRBV10-3 and TRBJ2-2; D gene unclear. This CDR3 is built from 16 residues. Trimming took 2 bases from V and 1 from J, leaving 11 bases between them. Germline V lookup: CDR1 ENHRY, CDR2 SYGVKD. For the CDR3, the DNA is TGTGCCATCAGTGAGCAGTCACAAATGAACACCGGGGAGCTGTTTTTT. Its protein is CAISEQSQMNTGELFF.

This rearrangement joins TRBV28 to TRBJ1-4; TRBD1 agrees at 8 bases. Trimming at V came to 10 bases and at J to 7 bases, leaving 11 bases not matched to a gene. This CDR3 has 14 amino acids. Germline V CDR1 and CDR2: MDHEN, SYDVKM. CDR3 sequence reads: CATKGQGRFEKLFF. The CDR3, as DNA: TGTGCCACCAAAGGACAGGGACGATTTGAAAAACTGTTTTTT.

V usage is TRBV19 and J usage is TRBJ1-5, with TRBD1 identical over 7 bases. The V gene end was trimmed by 2 bases and the J gene end by 6 bases; junction bases not matched to a gene: 10. The CDR3 has 16 amino acids. Germline CDR1 reads LNHDA; CDR2 reads SQIVND (reference sequence). CDR3 DNA sequence: TGTGCCAGTAGTATATTTACAGGGGCCCTCGTTCAGCCCCAGCATTTT. Translating gives CASSIFTGALVQPQHF.

This clone was observed a single time. The V call is TRBV2, the J call TRBJ1-1, with D perhaps matching TRBD1 (5 bases). The CDR3 consists of 13 residues. V shed 4 bases and J shed 2 bases, with 8 bases lying between them. Germline CDR1 is SNHLY and CDR2 is FYNNEI. The CDR3: CASSGTPNTEAFF. The DNA of the CDR3 is TGTGCCAGCAGTGGGACACCTAACACTGAAGCTTTCTTT.

This chain uses TRBV29-1 with TRBJ1-2, with D possibly TRBD1 on 5 matching bases. The V gene lost 6 bases and the J gene lost 2 bases, with 19 bases spanning the gap. Germline V gene sequence: CDR1 SQVTM, CDR2 ANQGSEA. The CDR3 spans 15 residues. The CDR3 nucleotides are TGCAGCGTATCCGGGTGGGGCAGCGAAAACTATGGCTACACCTTC. Translation: CSVSGWGSENYGYTF.

The chain links TRBV7-2 to TRBJ2-1, with 13 bases identical to TRBD2. Germline V gene sequence: CDR1 SGHTA, CDR2 FQGNSA. The length of the CDR3 is 15 residues. J was trimmed by 16 bases and V by 5 bases; bases with no gene match: 14. The CDR3 region is CASSKNGLAGDGSFF. As DNA, the CDR3 is TGTGCCAGCAGCAAGAACGGACTAGCGGGAGATGGTTCCTTCTTC.

The chain has TRBV18 and TRBJ1-1; perhaps TRBD1 as D (6 bases). The CDR3 has 15 residues. V was cut by 4 bases and J by 2 bases, with 14 bases left in between. CDR1 and CDR2 from the germline V gene are KGHSH and LQKENI. The CDR3 nucleotides read TGTGCCAGCTCACGGGGTAGGACAGCTAACACTGAAGCTTTCTTT. This encodes CASSRGRTANTEAFF.

This clone was detected once. The genes are TRBV5-6 and TRBJ2-2; TRBD2 matches 11 bases. In germline, CDR1 is SGHDT, CDR2 YYEEEE. V was clipped by 4 bases and J by 5 bases; unmatched bases: 7. The CDR3 runs to 16 residues. Here the CDR3 reads CASSLLAGGGTGELFF. DNA for the CDR3: TGTGCCAGCAGCCTCCTAGCGGGAGGTGGGACCGGGGAGCTGTTTTTT.

This chain connects TRBV6-1 to TRBJ2-7; 9 nucleotides match TRBD2. Germline V gives CDR1 MNHNS, CDR2 SASEGT. The J segment lost 2 bases and the V segment lost 7 bases, leaving 3 bases of the junction unmatched. The CDR3 contains 13 residues. The CDR3 region is CASKGLATYEQYF. CDR3 in DNA: TGTGCCAGCAAGGGACTAGCCACCTACGAGCAGTACTTC.

V and J are TRBV27 and TRBJ1-5; no firm D call. The CDR3 loop spans 14 amino acids. In germline, CDR1 is MNHEY, CDR2 SMNVEV (reference sequence). The V end lost 2 bases, the J end lost 5 bases, and 10 bases lay between the germline ends. The CDR3 region has the DNA TGTGCCAGCAGTTTACTGGAGGGCCATCAGCCCCAGCATTTT. Translation: CASSLLEGHQPQHF.